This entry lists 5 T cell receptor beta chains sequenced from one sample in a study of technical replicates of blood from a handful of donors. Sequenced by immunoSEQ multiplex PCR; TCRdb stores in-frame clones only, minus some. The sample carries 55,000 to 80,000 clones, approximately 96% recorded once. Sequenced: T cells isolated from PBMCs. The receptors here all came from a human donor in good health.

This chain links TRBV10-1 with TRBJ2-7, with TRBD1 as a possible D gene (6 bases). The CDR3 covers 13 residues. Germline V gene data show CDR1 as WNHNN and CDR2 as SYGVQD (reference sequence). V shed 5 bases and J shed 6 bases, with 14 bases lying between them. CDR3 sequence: CASSQQGQGEQYF. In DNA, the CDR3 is TGCGCCAGCAGTCAACAGGGTCAGGGCGAGCAGTACTTC.

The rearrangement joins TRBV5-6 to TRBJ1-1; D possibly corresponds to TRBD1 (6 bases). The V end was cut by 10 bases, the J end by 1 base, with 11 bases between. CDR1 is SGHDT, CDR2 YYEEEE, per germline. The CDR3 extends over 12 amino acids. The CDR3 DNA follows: TGTGCCGGACCACAGGGGAACACTGAAGCTTTCTTT. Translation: CAGPQGNTEAFF.

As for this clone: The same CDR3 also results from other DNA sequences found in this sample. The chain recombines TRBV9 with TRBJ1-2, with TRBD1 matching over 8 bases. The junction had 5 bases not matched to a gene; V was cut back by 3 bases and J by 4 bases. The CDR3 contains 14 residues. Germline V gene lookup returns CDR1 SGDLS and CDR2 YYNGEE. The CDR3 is CASSADRVGYGYTF. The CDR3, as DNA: TGTGCCAGCAGCGCGGACAGGGTGGGCTATGGCTACACCTTC.

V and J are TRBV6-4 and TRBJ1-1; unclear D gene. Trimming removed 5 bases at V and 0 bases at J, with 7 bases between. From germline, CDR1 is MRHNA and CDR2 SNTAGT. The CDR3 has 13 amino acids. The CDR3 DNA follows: TGTGCCAGCAGTCGGTCGGTGAACACTGAAGCTTTCTTT. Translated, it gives CASSRSVNTEAFF.

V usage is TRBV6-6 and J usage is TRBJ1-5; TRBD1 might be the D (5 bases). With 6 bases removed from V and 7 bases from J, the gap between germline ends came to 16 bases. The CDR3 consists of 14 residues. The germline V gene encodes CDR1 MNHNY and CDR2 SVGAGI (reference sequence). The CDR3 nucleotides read TGTGCCAGCAGGTCAGGGCTAGATGGCCAGCCCCAGCATTTT. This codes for CASRSGLDGQPQHF.